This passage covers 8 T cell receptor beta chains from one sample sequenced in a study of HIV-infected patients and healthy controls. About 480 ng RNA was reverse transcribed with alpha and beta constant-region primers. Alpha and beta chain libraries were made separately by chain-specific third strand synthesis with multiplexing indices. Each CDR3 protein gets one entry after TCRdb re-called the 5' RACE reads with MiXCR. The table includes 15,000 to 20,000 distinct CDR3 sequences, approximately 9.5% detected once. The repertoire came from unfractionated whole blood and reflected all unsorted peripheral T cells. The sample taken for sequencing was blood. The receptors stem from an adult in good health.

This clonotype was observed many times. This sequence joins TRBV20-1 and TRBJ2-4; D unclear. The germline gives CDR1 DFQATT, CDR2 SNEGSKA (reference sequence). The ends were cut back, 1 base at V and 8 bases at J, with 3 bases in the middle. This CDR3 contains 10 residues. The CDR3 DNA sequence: TGCAGTGCTAGAGCTGACATTCAGTACTTC. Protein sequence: CSARADIQYF.

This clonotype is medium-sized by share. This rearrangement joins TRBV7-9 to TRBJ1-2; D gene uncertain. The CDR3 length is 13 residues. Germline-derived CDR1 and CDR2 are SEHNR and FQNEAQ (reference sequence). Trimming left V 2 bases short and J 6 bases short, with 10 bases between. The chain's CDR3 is CASSLQGVDGYTF. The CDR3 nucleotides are TGTGCCAGCAGCTTACAAGGCGTAGATGGCTACACCTTC.

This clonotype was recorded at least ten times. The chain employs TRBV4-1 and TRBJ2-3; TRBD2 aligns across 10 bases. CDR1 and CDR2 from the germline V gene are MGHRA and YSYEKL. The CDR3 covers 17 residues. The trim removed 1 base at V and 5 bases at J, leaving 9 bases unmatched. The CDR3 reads CASSQVGLAGGRDTQYF. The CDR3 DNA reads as TGCGCCAGCAGCCAAGTTGGGTTAGCGGGGGGACGAGATACGCAGTATTTT.

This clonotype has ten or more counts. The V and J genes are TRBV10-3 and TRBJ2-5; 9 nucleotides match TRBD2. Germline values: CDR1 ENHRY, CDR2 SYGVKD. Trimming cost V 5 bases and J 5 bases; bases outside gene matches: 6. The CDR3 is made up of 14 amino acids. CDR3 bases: TGTGCCATCAGTCTTTTAGCGGGAGTGGAGACCCAGTACTTC. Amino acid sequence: CAISLLAGVETQYF.

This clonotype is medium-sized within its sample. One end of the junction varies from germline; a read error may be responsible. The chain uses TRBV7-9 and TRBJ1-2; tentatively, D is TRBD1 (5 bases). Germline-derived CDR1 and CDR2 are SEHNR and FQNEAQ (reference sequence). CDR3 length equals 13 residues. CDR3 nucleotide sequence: TGTGTCAGCGGGACGGCCCTCAACTATGGCTACACCTTC. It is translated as CVSGTALNYGYTF.

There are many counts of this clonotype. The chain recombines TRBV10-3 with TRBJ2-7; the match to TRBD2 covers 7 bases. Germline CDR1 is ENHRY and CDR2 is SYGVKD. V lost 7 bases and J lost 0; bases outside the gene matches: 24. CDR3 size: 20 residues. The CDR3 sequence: CAITVLTDIELGGSSYEQYF. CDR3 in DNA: TGTGCCATCACCGTACTAACCGACATTGAGCTGGGCGGGAGCTCCTACGAGCAGTACTTC.

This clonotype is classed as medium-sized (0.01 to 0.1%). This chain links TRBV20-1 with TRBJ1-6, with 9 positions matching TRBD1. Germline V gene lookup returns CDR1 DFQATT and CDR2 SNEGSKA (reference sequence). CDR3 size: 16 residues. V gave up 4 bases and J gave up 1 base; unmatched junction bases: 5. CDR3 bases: TGCAGTGCTAAAGGACAGGGGAAATCCTATAATTCACCCCTCCACTTT. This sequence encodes CSAKGQGKSYNSPLHF.

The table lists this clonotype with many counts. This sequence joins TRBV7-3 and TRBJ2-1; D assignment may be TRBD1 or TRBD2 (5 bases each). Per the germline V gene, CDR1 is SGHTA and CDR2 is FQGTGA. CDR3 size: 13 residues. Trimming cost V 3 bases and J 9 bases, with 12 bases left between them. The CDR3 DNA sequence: TGTGCCAGCAGCTTTGAGGGGAGCCTTGAGCAGTTCTTC. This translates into CASSFEGSLEQFF.